This T cell receptor beta chain derives from a study of cytotoxic CD8 clonotypes in ibrutinib-treated CLL. Study observations and caveats: Sampling times (in sustained-remission versus progressing patients) were not the same. The study found public clonotypes uncommon, contracting or stable on treatment. Having risen at ibrutinib response, clonality had fallen back toward baseline by progression.

Clones were read by immunoSEQ multiplex PCR, and TCRdb kept only the in-frame ones, dropping some. Of some 200,000 clones detected, approximately 70% appear once; the ten largest clones hold roughly 5.9%. Around 1.9 micrograms of genomic DNA, which was extracted from cryopreserved PBMCs, served as the material used for the TCR beta libraries. In the case of this clone: Its antigen is unknown.

CDR3 length equals 13 residues. Per the germline V gene, CDR1 is GTSNPN and CDR2 is SVGIG (reference sequence). V was cut by 8 bases and J by 2 bases, with 15 bases left in between. The sequenced sample was PBMCs, obtained after 12 months of ibrutinib treatment. The receptor comes from a human donor with chronic lymphocytic leukemia. The chain carries TRBV30 and TRBJ2-5, with a tentative D call TRBD1 (5 bases). CDR3 sequence (DNA): TGTGCCGCCCACAGACAGTTTCAAGAGACCCAGTACTTC. Translation: CAAHRQFQETQYF.